The T cell receptor (beta chain) described here comes from a study of Graves' ophthalmopathy and Graves' hyperthyroidism. Findings of the study overall: Blood also held most thyroid clonotypes expanded above 0.001 frequency.

The V gene lost 4 bases and the J gene lost 7 bases, with 17 bases spanning the gap. CDR3 length: 16 amino acids. From RNA, the CDR3 regions of TCR beta chains were amplified and sequenced. An initial RT-PCR round employing HTBI primers preceded a second-round multiplex PCR. TCRdb ran MiXCR on the multiplex PCR reads and lists one entry per CDR3 protein. This table has approximately 1.2 million distinct CDR3 sequences, about 38% appearing once. Clinical symptoms and serum thyroxine were used for diagnosis; TRAb, thyroid ultrasound and orbital computed tomography were also relied on. This clonotype was seen at least ten times. Its specificity is unknown.

The material sequenced was peripheral blood or thyroid tissue (not recorded which). J is TRBJ1-6 and V is TRBV12-3 or TRBV12-4; TRBD1 is a possible D gene (5 bases). This sequence originates from an adult man with Graves' hyperthyroidism. The chain's CDR3 is CASSSVGGAANSPLHF. The CDR3 bases are TGTGCCAGCAGTTCGGTTGGAGGGGCGGCCAATTCACCCCTCCACTTT.